The rows below give T cell receptor beta chains drawn from one sample of a study of Ad26.COV2.S vaccination and SARS-CoV-2 variants. Measured with immunoSEQ multiplex PCR; TCRdb has only the in-frame clones, and not every one. The data hold hundreds of thousands of clones, with 70% to 90% observed a single time. The specimen comprised peripheral blood, sampled in a trial of Ad26.COV2.S vaccine versus placebo. The receptor source for this set is a person between 18 and 65 years old who received the Ad26.COV2.S COVID-19 vaccine or a placebo. CDR3s include the opening cysteine and the closing phenylalanine or tryptophan. A D gene is named only where the DNA matches it firmly. Rows may omit the clone size; those that give it use once, few, many or a size class.

D: TRBD1; J: TRBJ1-2; size: NA; V: TRBV27; CDR3: CASSLNGGQGANYGYTF; DNA: TGTGCCAGCAGTTTAAATGGGGGACAGGGAGCAAACTATGGCTACACCTTC
D: NA; J: TRBJ2-5; size: NA; V: TRBV19; CDR3: CASSMGGGETQYF; DNA: TGTGCCAGTAGTATGGGGGGCGGTGAGACCCAGTACTTC
D: TRBD1; J: TRBJ2-3; size: NA; V: TRBV7-9; CDR3: CASSLVGQAIDTQYF; DNA: TGTGCCAGCAGCTTAGTGGGACAGGCGATAGATACGCAGTATTTT
D: NA; J: TRBJ2-1; size: NA; V: TRBV7-2; CDR3: CASSLRAISLYNEQFF; DNA: TGTGCCAGCAGCTTGAGGGCCATCTCTTTATACAATGAGCAGTTCTTC
D: TRBD2; J: TRBJ2-3; size: NA; V: TRBV6-6; CDR3: CASSYTGLAGADTQYF; DNA: TGTGCCAGCAGTTACACGGGACTAGCGGGAGCTGATACGCAGTATTTT
D: TRBD2; J: TRBJ2-7; size: NA; V: TRBV7-2; CDR3: CASSFSGRDSYEQYF; DNA: TGTGCCAGCAGCTTTAGCGGGAGGGATTCCTACGAGCAGTACTTC
D: NA; J: TRBJ2-7; size: NA; V: TRBV7-9; CDR3: CASSLVWGSSYEQYF; DNA: TGTGCCAGCAGCTTAGTGTGGGGAAGCTCCTACGAGCAGTACTTC
D: NA; J: TRBJ2-5; size: NA; V: TRBV6-2/TRBV6-3; CDR3: CASSYRNRQETQYF; DNA: TGTGCCAGCAGTTACAGGAACAGGCAAGAGACCCAGTACTTC
D: NA; J: TRBJ2-1; size: NA; V: TRBV24-1; CDR3: CATSVGAYNEQFF; DNA: TGTGCCACCAGTGTAGGAGCTTACAATGAGCAGTTCTTC
D: NA; J: TRBJ2-7; size: NA; V: TRBV2; CDR3: CASSEGESSYEQYF; DNA: TGTGCCAGCAGTGAGGGAGAGAGCTCCTACGAGCAGTACTTC
D: NA; J: TRBJ2-1; size: NA; V: TRBV15; CDR3: CATSRDQDNEQFF; DNA: TGTGCCACCAGCAGAGATCAAGACAATGAGCAGTTCTTC
D: TRBD1; J: TRBJ2-7; size: NA; V: TRBV19; CDR3: CATTGTGDSYEQYF; DNA: TGTGCCACCACCGGGACAGGGGATTCCTACGAGCAGTACTTC
D: TRBD1; J: TRBJ1-1; size: NA; V: TRBV4-1; CDR3: CASRRIGQGDTEAFF; DNA: TGCGCCAGCAGACGGATTGGACAGGGGGACACTGAAGCTTTCTTT
D: NA; J: TRBJ1-1; size: NA; V: TRBV9; CDR3: CASSVVPHTEAFF; DNA: TGTGCCAGCAGCGTCGTTCCTCACACTGAAGCTTTCTTT
D: TRBD2; J: TRBJ2-2; size: NA; V: TRBV5-1; CDR3: CASSLGGGSNTGELFF; DNA: TGCGCCAGCAGCTTAGGCGGGGGGTCGAACACCGGGGAGCTGTTTTTT
D: NA; J: TRBJ1-6; size: NA; V: TRBV19; CDR3: CASSIPAERSPLHF; DNA: TGTGCCAGTAGTATACCGGCGGAAAGATCACCCCTCCACTTT
D: NA; J: TRBJ2-1; size: NA; V: TRBV20-1; CDR3: CSAPLHNEQFF; DNA: TGCAGTGCTCCCCTTCACAATGAGCAGTTCTTC
D: TRBD1; J: TRBJ2-1; size: NA; V: TRBV19; CDR3: CASSTGTGNGNEQFF; DNA: TGTGCCAGTAGTACCGGGACAGGGAACGGCAATGAGCAGTTCTTC
D: TRBD1; J: TRBJ2-7; size: few; V: TRBV27; CDR3: CASSRGTGGGSDEQYF; DNA: TGTGCCAGCAGCAGGGGGACAGGGGGCGGTTCGGACGAGCAGTACTTC
D: TRBD2; J: TRBJ2-5; size: NA; V: TRBV9; CDR3: CASSRGTSGRRIGETQYF; DNA: TGTGCCAGCAGCCGGGGGACTAGCGGGAGGCGTATCGGGGAGACCCAGTACTTC
D: TRBD1; J: TRBJ2-3; size: NA; V: TRBV10-3; CDR3: CAITRTGLTDTQYF; DNA: TGTGCCATCACCCGGACAGGGCTCACAGATACGCAGTATTTT
D: TRBD1; J: TRBJ2-2; size: NA; V: TRBV18; CDR3: CASSPPGQGVGELFF; DNA: TGTGCCAGCTCACCACCCGGACAGGGTGTCGGGGAGCTGTTTTTT
D: NA; J: TRBJ1-6; size: NA; V: TRBV12-3/TRBV12-4; CDR3: CASSLDGSPLHF; DNA: TGTGCCAGCAGTTTAGATGGTTCACCCCTCCACTTT
D: NA; J: TRBJ2-7; size: few; V: TRBV5-1; CDR3: CASSLGYEQYF; DNA: TGCGCCAGCAGCTTGGGCTACGAGCAGTACTTC
D: NA; J: TRBJ2-1; size: NA; V: TRBV5-6; CDR3: CASSLEGHSYNEQFF; DNA: TGTGCCAGCAGCTTGGAGGGGCACTCCTACAATGAGCAGTTCTTC
D: NA; J: TRBJ2-3; size: NA; V: TRBV6-5; CDR3: CASSLRGFSTDTQYF; DNA: TGTGCCAGCAGTTTGAGAGGGTTTAGCACAGATACGCAGTATTTT
D: NA; J: TRBJ2-5; size: NA; V: TRBV27; CDR3: CASSGGGRRETQYF; DNA: TGTGCCAGCAGTGGGGGGGGCCGCCGGGAGACCCAGTACTTC
D: NA; J: TRBJ2-7; size: NA; V: TRBV13; CDR3: CASSSRRYEQYF; DNA: TGTGCCAGCAGCTCAAGGCGATACGAGCAGTACTTC
D: TRBD1; J: TRBJ2-2; size: NA; V: TRBV25-1; CDR3: CASRSDRGITGELFF; DNA: TGTGCCAGCAGATCCGACAGGGGTATCACCGGGGAGCTGTTTTTT
D: NA; J: TRBJ1-2; size: NA; V: TRBV7-9; CDR3: CASSFYGNLYGYTF; DNA: TGTGCCAGCAGCTTTTACGGAAATCTATATGGCTACACCTTC
D: NA; J: TRBJ1-1; size: NA; V: TRBV25-1; CDR3: CASSATRGNTEAFF; DNA: TGTGCCAGCAGTGCCACCAGGGGAAACACTGAAGCTTTCTTT
D: NA; J: TRBJ1-2; size: NA; V: TRBV19; CDR3: CASSIGTSHGYTF; DNA: TGTGCCAGTAGTATAGGGACCAGCCATGGCTACACCTTC
D: NA; J: TRBJ1-6; size: few; V: TRBV7-9; CDR3: CASSRGPNSPLHF; DNA: TGTGCCAGCAGCCGAGGTCCGAATTCACCCCTCCACTTT
D: NA; J: TRBJ1-5; size: NA; V: TRBV27; CDR3: CASSPYGEGVGSNQPQHF; DNA: TGTGCCAGCAGTCCCTACGGGGAGGGGGTGGGTAGCAATCAGCCCCAGCATTTT
D: TRBD1; J: TRBJ1-1; size: few; V: TRBV2; CDR3: CASTDREGTEAFF; DNA: TGTGCCAGCACGGACAGGGAGGGCACTGAAGCTTTCTTT
D: NA; J: TRBJ1-1; size: NA; V: TRBV30; CDR3: CAWRAQLNTEAFF; DNA: TGTGCCTGGAGGGCACAGCTGAACACTGAAGCTTTCTTT
D: NA; J: TRBJ1-6; size: NA; V: TRBV19; CDR3: CASSTPRDKNSPLHF; DNA: TGTGCCAGTAGTACCCCCCGGGACAAGAATTCACCCCTCCACTTT
D: TRBD2; J: TRBJ2-1; size: NA; V: TRBV6-5; CDR3: CASTPATSGSNEQFF; DNA: TGTGCCAGCACTCCGGCGACTAGCGGGAGCAATGAGCAGTTCTTC
D: TRBD2; J: TRBJ2-7; size: NA; V: TRBV5-1; CDR3: CASSDPSGWVSEQYF; DNA: TGCGCCAGCAGCGACCCTAGCGGGTGGGTGTCCGAGCAGTACTTC
D: TRBD2; J: TRBJ2-3; size: NA; V: TRBV19; CDR3: CASSSSVVAGAGKYTQYF; DNA: TGTGCCAGTAGTTCTTCGGTGGTAGCGGGAGCAGGAAAATATACGCAGTATTTT
D: NA; J: TRBJ1-1; size: NA; V: TRBV6-5; CDR3: CASSRMKNTEAFF; DNA: TGTGCCAGCAGCCGCATGAAGAACACTGAAGCTTTCTTT
D: NA; J: TRBJ2-7; size: NA; V: TRBV4-2; CDR3: CASSQAEGGSYEQYF; DNA: TGTGCCAGCAGCCAAGCCGAGGGCGGCTCCTACGAGCAGTACTTC
D: TRBD1; J: TRBJ2-2; size: NA; V: TRBV9; CDR3: CASSVEGGRNTGELFF; DNA: TGTGCCAGCAGCGTAGAAGGGGGCAGGAACACCGGGGAGCTGTTTTTT
D: NA; J: TRBJ2-7; size: NA; V: TRBV19; CDR3: CATGGPRYEQYF; DNA: TGTGCCACAGGGGGGCCTCGGTACGAGCAGTACTTC
D: NA; J: TRBJ2-1; size: NA; V: TRBV2; CDR3: CASSGSGGSYNEQFF; DNA: TGTGCCAGCAGTGGTTCCGGGGGCTCCTACAATGAGCAGTTCTTC
D: TRBD1; J: TRBJ1-2; size: NA; V: TRBV6-5; CDR3: CASSYTGGAGGYTF; DNA: TGTGCCAGCAGTTACACAGGGGGCGCGGGTGGCTACACCTTC
D: TRBD1; J: TRBJ2-7; size: NA; V: TRBV19; CDR3: CASSIGHRGYEQYF; DNA: TGTGCCAGTAGTATCGGTCACAGGGGGTACGAGCAGTACTTC
D: NA; J: TRBJ2-1; size: NA; V: TRBV2; CDR3: CASMGHGGYNEQFF; DNA: TGTGCCAGCATGGGACATGGCGGTTACAATGAGCAGTTCTTC
D: NA; J: TRBJ1-6; size: NA; V: TRBV2; CDR3: CASSDYSGSPLHF; DNA: TGTGCCAGCAGTGACTATTCTGGTTCACCCCTCCACTTT